This TCR beta chain was found in a study of T cells in localized non-small cell lung cancer. Whole-study results and caveats: Sequencing covered just one tumor region, so heterogeneity cannot be ruled out.

Libraries were prepared by immunoSEQ multiplex PCR; TCRdb keeps only in-frame clonotypes and omits some of them. The sample lists 25,000 to 35,000 clones; less than 95% were seen once. On this clone: Its antigen remains unidentified.

The clonotype originates from a female donor aged 60 or older with stage I lung adenocarcinoma. The sequenced sample was peripheral blood, obtained before any cancer treatment.

The CDR3 sequence is CASNDYSGLMGYGYTF. The CDR3 DNA reads as TGTGCCAGTAACGATTACTCAGGGTTAATGGGCTATGGCTACACCTTC. V usage is TRBV19 and J usage is TRBJ1-2; D may be TRBD1 (5 bases). Per germline, CDR1 LNHDA and CDR2 SQIVND (reference sequence). V was pared by 7 bases and J by 4 bases, with 22 bases between. This CDR3 spans 16 amino acids.